The rows below give T cell receptor beta chains drawn from one sample of a study of T cells in Graves' hyperthyroidism and ophthalmopathy. TCRdb re-called the multiplex PCR reads through MiXCR, storing one row per CDR3 protein. The repertoire holds approximately 640,000 distinct CDR3 sequences, with about 18% as singletons. The material sequenced was blood. These receptors originate from a man aged 50 or older with Graves' hyperthyroidism. Both conserved end residues are part of each CDR3. A D gene is named only where the DNA matches it firmly. Clone sizes are given selectively: once, few, many, or a class where the clone is expanded.

D	size	V	J	CDR3	DNA
.	.	TRBV19	TRBJ2-5	CASSTISGGLETQYF	TGTGCCAGTAGTACTATTTCAGGGGGGTTGGAGACCCAGTACTTC
.	once	TRBV2	TRBJ1-1	CASSRRASNTEAFF	TGTGCCAGCAGCCGCAGGGCCTCGAACACTGAAGCTTTCTTT
TRBD2	many	TRBV20-1	TRBJ2-7	CSAIVASGSYEQYF	TGCAGTGCCATCGTCGCTAGCGGGAGTTACGAGCAGTACTTC
TRBD1	few	TRBV20-1	TRBJ1-1	CSARKQGVSEAFF	TGCAGTGCTAGAAAACAGGGGGTCTCTGAAGCTTTCTTT
.	.	TRBV28	TRBJ2-7	CASSFGAPPYEQYF	TGTGCCAGCAGTTTCGGGGCCCCTCCTTACGAGCAGTACTTC
.	many	TRBV6-2/TRBV6-3	TRBJ1-6	CASSYSSWGSGSPLHF	TGTGCCAGCAGTTACTCGAGCTGGGGGTCAGGTTCACCCCTCCACTTT
.	.	TRBV28	TRBJ1-6	CASSFLGSPLHF	TGTGCCAGCAGTTTTCTTGGGTCACCCCTCCACTTT
.	many	TRBV15	TRBJ2-3	CATSSNSWSADTQYF	TGTGCCACCAGCAGTAACAGTTGGTCCGCAGATACGCAGTATTTT
TRBD2	.	TRBV4-2	TRBJ2-7	CASSHYLAGVSYEQYF	TGTGCCAGCAGCCATTATCTAGCGGGAGTTTCCTACGAGCAGTACTTC
.	many	TRBV20-1	TRBJ2-1	CSAHPVYRLGRFDEQFF	TGCAGTGCCCATCCGGTTTACAGACTAGGGCGGTTCGATGAGCAGTTCTTC
.	.	TRBV9	TRBJ2-5	CASSGSEAWGEHHETQYF	TGTGCCAGCAGCGGAAGCGAGGCTTGGGGGGAGCACCACGAGACCCAGTACTTC
.	many	TRBV7-2	TRBJ1-2	CASSLGARGPYGYTF	TGTGCCAGCAGCTTGGGGGCTAGGGGCCCCTATGGCTACACCTTC
TRBD2	.	TRBV7-2	TRBJ2-1	CASSLSRASGYNEQFF	TGTGCCAGCAGCTTATCGCGGGCTAGCGGATACAATGAGCAGTTCTTC
.	many	TRBV20-1	TRBJ2-5	CSAIPQGQETQYF	TGCAGTGCTATCCCCCAGGGACAAGAGACCCAGTACTTC
TRBD2	many	TRBV7-3	TRBJ2-3	CASSFQRETDTQYF	TGTGCCAGCAGCTTTCAGCGGGAGACAGATACGCAGTATTTT
TRBD1	few	TRBV5-1	TRBJ2-2	CASSVFRDRGVYTGELFF	TGCGCCAGCAGCGTTTTCCGGGACAGGGGTGTTTACACCGGGGAGCTGTTTTTT
.	.	TRBV2	TRBJ2-3	CASKLRTDPGHAQYF	TGTGCCAGCAAACTCAGGACGGACCCGGGCCATGCGCAGTATTTT
.	many	TRBV16	TRBJ1-1	CASSRIRRPNTEAFF	TGTGCCAGCAGCCGCATCCGACGGCCGAACACTGAAGCTTTCTTT
.	.	TRBV4-1	TRBJ2-7	CASSLGYSPYEQYF	TGCGCCAGCAGCTTAGGCTATTCCCCCTACGAGCAGTACTTC
TRBD1	many	TRBV12-3/TRBV12-4	TRBJ2-5	CASSLTTGQETQYF	TGTGCCAGCAGTTTAACGACAGGGCAAGAGACCCAGTACTTC
.	many	TRBV7-9	TRBJ1-4	CASSSDRRGEKLFF	TGTGCCAGCAGCTCAGACAGGAGGGGTGAAAAACTGTTTTTT
.	many	TRBV11-2	TRBJ1-4	CASSTDGTSNLAEKLFF	TGTGCCAGCAGCACAGACGGGACTTCTAATCTGGCTGAAAAACTGTTTTTT
TRBD2	many	TRBV27	TRBJ2-7	CASSPWGGSWNEQYF	TGTGCCAGCAGCCCCTGGGGGGGGAGCTGGAACGAGCAGTACTTC
TRBD1	many	TRBV7-2	TRBJ1-6	CASSHKTGGFLSPLHF	TGTGCCAGCAGCCACAAGACAGGGGGCTTTCTGTCACCCCTCCACTTT
TRBD1	few	TRBV6-1	TRBJ1-2	CASSSLGTVYSYGYTF	TGTGCCAGCAGTTCCCTCGGGACAGTCTATAGCTATGGCTACACCTTC
.	.	TRBV12-3/TRBV12-4	TRBJ2-2	CASSLRIGGPNTGELFF	TGTGCCAGCAGTTTAAGAATCGGGGGACCGAACACCGGGGAGCTGTTTTTT
TRBD1	few	TRBV6-1	TRBJ2-7	CASSEQRVRGTYEQYF	TGTGCCAGCAGTGAACAGAGGGTCAGGGGGACCTACGAGCAGTACTTC
.	few	TRBV5-1	TRBJ1-1	CASSPDSPEAFF	TGCGCCAGCAGCCCCGACAGTCCTGAAGCTTTCTTT